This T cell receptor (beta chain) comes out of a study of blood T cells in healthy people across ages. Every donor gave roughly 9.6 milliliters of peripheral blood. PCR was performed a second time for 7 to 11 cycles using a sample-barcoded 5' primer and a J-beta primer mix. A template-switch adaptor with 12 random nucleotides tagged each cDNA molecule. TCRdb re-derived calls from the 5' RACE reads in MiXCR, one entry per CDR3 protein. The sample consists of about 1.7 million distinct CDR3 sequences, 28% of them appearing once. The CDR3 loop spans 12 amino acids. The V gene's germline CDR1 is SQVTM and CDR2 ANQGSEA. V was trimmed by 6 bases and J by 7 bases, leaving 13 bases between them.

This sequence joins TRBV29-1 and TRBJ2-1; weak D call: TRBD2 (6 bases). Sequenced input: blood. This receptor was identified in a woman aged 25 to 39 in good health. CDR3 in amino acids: CSVFSGRNEQFF. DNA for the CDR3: TGCAGCGTGTTTAGTGGGAGGAATGAGCAGTTCTTC.